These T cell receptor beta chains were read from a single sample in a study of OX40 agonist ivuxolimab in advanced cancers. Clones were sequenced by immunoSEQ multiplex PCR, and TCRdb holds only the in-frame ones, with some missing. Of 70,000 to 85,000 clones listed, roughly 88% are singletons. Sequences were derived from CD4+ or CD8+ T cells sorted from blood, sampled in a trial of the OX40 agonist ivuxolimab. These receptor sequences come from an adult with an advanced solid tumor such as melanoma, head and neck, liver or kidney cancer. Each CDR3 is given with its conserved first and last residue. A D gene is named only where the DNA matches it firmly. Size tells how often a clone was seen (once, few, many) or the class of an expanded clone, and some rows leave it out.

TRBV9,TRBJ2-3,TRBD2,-,CASSVLAGGLDTQYF,TGTGCCAGCAGCGTCCTAGCGGGGGGCCTCGATACGCAGTATTTT
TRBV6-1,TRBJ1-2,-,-,CASSDRLDYGYTF,TGTGCCAGCAGTGACCGTTTGGACTATGGCTACACCTTC
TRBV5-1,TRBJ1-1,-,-,CASSLARNRGTEAFF,TGCGCCAGCAGCTTGGCGAGGAATAGGGGCACTGAAGCTTTCTTT
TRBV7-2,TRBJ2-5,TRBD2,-,CASTVAGGSQETQYF,TGTGCCAGCACCGTAGCGGGGGGCTCCCAAGAGACCCAGTACTTC
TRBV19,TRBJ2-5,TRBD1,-,CASSSPGTGFQETQYF,TGTGCCAGTAGTAGCCCCGGGACAGGCTTTCAAGAGACCCAGTACTTC
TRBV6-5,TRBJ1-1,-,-,CASSYSWQGGTEAFF,TGTGCCAGCAGTTACTCGTGGCAGGGTGGCACTGAAGCTTTCTTT
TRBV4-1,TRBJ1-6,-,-,CASSPLPPPYSPLHF,TGCGCCAGCAGCCCCCTTCCACCACCATATTCACCCCTCCACTTT
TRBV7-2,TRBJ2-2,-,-,CASSLGAFTGELFF,TGTGCCAGCAGCTTAGGAGCCTTTACCGGGGAGCTGTTTTTT
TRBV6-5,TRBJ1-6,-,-,CASSYDGRWNSPLHF,TGTGCCAGCAGTTACGATGGCAGGTGGAATTCACCCCTCCACTTT
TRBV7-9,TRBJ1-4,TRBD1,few,CASSKTGVRDEKLFF,TGTGCCAGCAGCAAGACAGGGGTCCGGGATGAAAAACTGTTTTTT
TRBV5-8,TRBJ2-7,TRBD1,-,CASTGQGTNLYEQYF,TGTGCCAGCACCGGACAGGGGACTAATCTCTACGAGCAGTACTTC
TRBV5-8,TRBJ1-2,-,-,CASSLGLQGNNGYTF,TGTGCCAGCAGCTTGGGATTACAGGGTAACAATGGCTACACCTTC
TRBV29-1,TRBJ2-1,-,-,CSVSWLGGLYNEQFF,TGCAGCGTTTCTTGGCTTGGGGGGCTGTACAATGAGCAGTTCTTC
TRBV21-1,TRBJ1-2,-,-,CASSKGLPEGYTF,TGTGCCAGCAGCAAGGGACTCCCGGAAGGCTACACCTTC
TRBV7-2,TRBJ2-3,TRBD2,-,CASSTLAGEASDTQYF,TGTGCCAGCAGCACACTAGCGGGGGAAGCGTCAGATACGCAGTATTTT
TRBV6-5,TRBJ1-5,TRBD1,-,CASKSGQGSQPQHF,TGTGCCAGCAAAAGTGGACAGGGTAGTCAGCCCCAGCATTTT
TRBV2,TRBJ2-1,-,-,CASREQGPEQFF,TGTGCCAGCAGGGAACAGGGCCCTGAGCAGTTCTTC
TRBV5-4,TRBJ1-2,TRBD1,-,CASSRNRGSGGYTF,TGTGCCAGCAGCAGAAACAGGGGGTCAGGCGGCTACACCTTC
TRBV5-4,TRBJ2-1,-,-,CASSLRQAYNEQFF,TGTGCCAGCAGCTTGCGCCAGGCTTACAATGAGCAGTTCTTC
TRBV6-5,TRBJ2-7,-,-,CASSYLATTYEQYF,TGTGCCAGCAGTTACTTGGCTACCACCTACGAGCAGTACTTC
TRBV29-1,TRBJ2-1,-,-,CSVEVESSYNEQFF,TGCAGCGTTGAAGTCGAAAGTTCGTACAATGAGCAGTTCTTC
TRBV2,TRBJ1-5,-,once,CASSGGLFTNQPQHF,TGTGCCAGCAGTGGTGGACTCTTTACCAATCAGCCCCAGCATTTT
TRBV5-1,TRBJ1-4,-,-,CASSLGQGDEKLFF,TGCGCCAGCAGCTTGGGGCAGGGAGATGAAAAACTGTTTTTT
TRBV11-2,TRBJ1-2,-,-,CASSLGYEVVYHGYTF,TGTGCCAGCAGCTTAGGGTACGAGGTAGTTTACCATGGCTACACCTTC
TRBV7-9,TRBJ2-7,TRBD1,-,CASSQNRGSYEQYF,TGTGCCAGCAGCCAAAACAGGGGGTCCTACGAGCAGTACTTC
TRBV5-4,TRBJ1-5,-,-,CASSLDSQPQHF,TGTGCCAGCAGCTTGGACAGTCAGCCCCAGCATTTT
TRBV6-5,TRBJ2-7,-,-,CASGYEQYF,TGTGCCAGCGGGTACGAGCAGTACTTC
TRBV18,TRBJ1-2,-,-,CASSDDGSRYGYTF,TGTGCCAGCTCAGATGACGGCTCGCGATATGGCTACACCTTC
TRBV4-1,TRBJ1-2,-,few,CASSLTVTTRFGYTF,TGCGCCAGCAGCCTGACAGTCACCACCCGCTTTGGCTACACCTTC
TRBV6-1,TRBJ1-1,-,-,CASSGRGVPTEAFF,TGTGCCAGCAGTGGTAGGGGGGTCCCCACTGAAGCTTTCTTT
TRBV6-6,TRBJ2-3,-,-,CASSYRAGSADTQYF,TGTGCCAGCAGTTACCGGGCAGGCTCGGCAGATACGCAGTATTTT
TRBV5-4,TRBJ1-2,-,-,CASSLQGQQGYTF,TGTGCCAGCAGCTTGCAAGGGCAACAGGGCTACACCTTC
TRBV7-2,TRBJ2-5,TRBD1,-,CASSFTGGQETQYF,TGTGCCAGCAGCTTTACAGGGGGCCAAGAGACCCAGTACTTC